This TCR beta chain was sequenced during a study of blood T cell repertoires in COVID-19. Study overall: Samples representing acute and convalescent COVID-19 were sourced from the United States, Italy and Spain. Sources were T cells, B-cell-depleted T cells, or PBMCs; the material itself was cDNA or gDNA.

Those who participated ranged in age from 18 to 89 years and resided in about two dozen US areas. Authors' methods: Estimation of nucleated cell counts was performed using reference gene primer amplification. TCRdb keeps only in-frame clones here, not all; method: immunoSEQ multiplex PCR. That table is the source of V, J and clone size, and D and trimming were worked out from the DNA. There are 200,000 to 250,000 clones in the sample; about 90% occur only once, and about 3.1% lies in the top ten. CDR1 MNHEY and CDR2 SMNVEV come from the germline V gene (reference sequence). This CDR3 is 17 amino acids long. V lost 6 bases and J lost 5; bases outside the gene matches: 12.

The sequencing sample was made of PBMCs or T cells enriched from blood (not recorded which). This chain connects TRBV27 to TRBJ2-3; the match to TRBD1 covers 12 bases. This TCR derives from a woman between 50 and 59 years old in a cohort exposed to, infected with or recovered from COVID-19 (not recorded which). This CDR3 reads CASSRFRGQGAGDTQYF. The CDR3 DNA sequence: TGTGCCAGCAGCCGATTCCGGGGACAGGGGGCTGGAGATACGCAGTATTTT.